There are a few counts of the clone carrying this T cell receptor (beta chain). Trimming removed 3 bases from V and 5 bases from J; junction bases left unmatched: 5. The CDR3 contains 15 residues. CDR1 and CDR2 (germline): SGHRS, YFSETQ. This record belongs to a study of blood T cell repertoires in COVID-19. The protocol was immunoSEQ multiplex PCR, while the TCRdb copy is restricted to in-frame clones and leaves out a portion. There are some 100,000 clones in the sample; over 70% occur only once, and 20% to 30% lies in the top ten. The chain employs TRBV5-1 and TRBJ1-5; 10 positions match TRBD1. The TCR was taken from an elderly man with active or convalescent COVID-19. Sequencing was performed on peripheral blood. CDR3 nucleotide sequence: TGCGCCAGCAGCTACGACAGGGGGCAGGATCAGCCCCAGCATTTT. It is translated as CASSYDRGQDQPQHF.